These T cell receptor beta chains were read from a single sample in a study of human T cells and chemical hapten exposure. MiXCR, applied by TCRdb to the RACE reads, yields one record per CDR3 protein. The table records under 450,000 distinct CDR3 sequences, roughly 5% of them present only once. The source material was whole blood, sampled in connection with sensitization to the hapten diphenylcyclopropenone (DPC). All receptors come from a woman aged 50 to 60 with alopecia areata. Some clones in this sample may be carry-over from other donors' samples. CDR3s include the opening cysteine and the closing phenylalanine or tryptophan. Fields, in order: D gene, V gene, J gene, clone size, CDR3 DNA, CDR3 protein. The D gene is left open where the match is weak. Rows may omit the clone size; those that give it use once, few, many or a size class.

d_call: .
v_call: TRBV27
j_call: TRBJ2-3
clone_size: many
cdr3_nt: TGTGCCAGCAGTTTCGATCATAGGGGGGCCAGCGCAACAGATACGCAGTATTTT
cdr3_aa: CASSFDHRGASATDTQYF

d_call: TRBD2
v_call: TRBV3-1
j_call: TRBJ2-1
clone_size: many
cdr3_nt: TGTGCCAGCAGCCGTCCGGGACTAGCGGGGAGCTCCTACAATGAGCAGTTCTTC
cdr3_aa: CASSRPGLAGSSYNEQFF

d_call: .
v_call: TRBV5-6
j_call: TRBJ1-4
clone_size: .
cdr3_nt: TGTGCCAGCAGCTTGGGACTTACGGTGGACGAAAAACTGTTTTTT
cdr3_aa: CASSLGLTVDEKLFF

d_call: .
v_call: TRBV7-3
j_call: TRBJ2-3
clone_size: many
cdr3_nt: TGTGCCAGCAGCCCCGGCGTCGGTATCGCGGGCCCAGATACGCAGTATTTT
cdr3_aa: CASSPGVGIAGPDTQYF

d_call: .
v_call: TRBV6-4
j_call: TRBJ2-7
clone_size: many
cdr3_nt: TGTGCCAGCAAGGGGGGCTCTCCCTACGAGCAGTACTTC
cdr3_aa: CASKGGSPYEQYF

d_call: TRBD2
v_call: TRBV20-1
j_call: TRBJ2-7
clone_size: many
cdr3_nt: TGCAGTGCTAGAGCGTTAGCGGGGGGGTGGGCGCAGTACTTC
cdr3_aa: CSARALAGGWAQYF

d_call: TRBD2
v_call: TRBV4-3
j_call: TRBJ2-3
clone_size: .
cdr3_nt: TGCGCCATCCGGGGCGGGAGGCCTAGCACAGATACGCAGTATTTT
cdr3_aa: CAIRGGRPSTDTQYF

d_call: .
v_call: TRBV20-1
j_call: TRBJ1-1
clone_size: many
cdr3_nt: TGCAGTGCTCCAGGACAGCCGAACACTGAAGCTTTCTTT
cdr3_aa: CSAPGQPNTEAFF

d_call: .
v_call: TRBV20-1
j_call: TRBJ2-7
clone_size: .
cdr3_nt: TGCAGTGCTGGGTATGAGGGCGCGGGGGAGCAGTACTTC
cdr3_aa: CSAGYEGAGEQYF

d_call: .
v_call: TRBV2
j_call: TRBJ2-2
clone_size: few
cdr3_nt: TGTGCCAGCAGTGATGGCAGAATGAGGGGGGAGCTGTTTTTT
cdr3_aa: CASSDGRMRGELFF

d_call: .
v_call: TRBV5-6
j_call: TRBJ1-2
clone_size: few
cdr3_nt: TGTGCCAGCAGGCAAAGAAGGGAGGTTGACTATGGCTACACCTTC
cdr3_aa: CASRQRREVDYGYTF

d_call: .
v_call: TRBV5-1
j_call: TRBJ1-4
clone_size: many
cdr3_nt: TGCGCCAGCAGCTTGACGGGGACGTTAGTTCAGCTGTTTTTT
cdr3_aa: CASSLTGTLVQLFF

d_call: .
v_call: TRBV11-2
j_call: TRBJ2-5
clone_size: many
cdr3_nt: TGTGCCAGCAGCCCAGAGCCTGCCCGAAGGACCCAGTACTTC
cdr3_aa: CASSPEPARRTQYF

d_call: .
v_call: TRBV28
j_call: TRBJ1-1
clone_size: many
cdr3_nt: TGTGCCAGCATCACAGGGAACACTGAAGCTTTCTTT
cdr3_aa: CASITGNTEAFF

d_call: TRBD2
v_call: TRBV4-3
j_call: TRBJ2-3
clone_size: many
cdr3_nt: TGTGCCAGCAGCCAGGGACTAGCGGGAAGCACAGATACGCAGTATTTT
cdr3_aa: CASSQGLAGSTDTQYF

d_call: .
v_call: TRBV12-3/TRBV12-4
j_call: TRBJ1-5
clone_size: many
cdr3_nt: TGTGCCAGCATGGAACAGGGCGGTCGTCAGCCCCAGCATTTT
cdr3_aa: CASMEQGGRQPQHF

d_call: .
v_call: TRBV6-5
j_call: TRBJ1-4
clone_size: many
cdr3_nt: TGTGCCAGCAGTCCGAGCGGTGGTCGGGCTGAAAAACTGTTTTTT
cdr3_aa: CASSPSGGRAEKLFF

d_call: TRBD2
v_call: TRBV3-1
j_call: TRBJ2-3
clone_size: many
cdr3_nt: TGTGCCAGCAGCCAAGTAGCGGGGGCGGGTCAGGATACGCAGTATTTT
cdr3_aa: CASSQVAGAGQDTQYF

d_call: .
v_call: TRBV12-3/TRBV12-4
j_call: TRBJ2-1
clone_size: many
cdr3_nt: TGTGCCAGCAGTTTTGTGGGGAATGAGCAGTTCTTC
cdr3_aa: CASSFVGNEQFF

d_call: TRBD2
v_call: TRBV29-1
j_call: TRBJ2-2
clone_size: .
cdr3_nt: TGCAGCGTTCGGACTAGCGGGAGTACAGCCGGGGAGCTGTTTTTT
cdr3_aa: CSVRTSGSTAGELFF

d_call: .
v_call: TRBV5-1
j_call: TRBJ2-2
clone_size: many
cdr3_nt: TGCGCCAGCAGCTTGAGTGAGGAGCTGTTTTTT
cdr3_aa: CASSLSEELFF

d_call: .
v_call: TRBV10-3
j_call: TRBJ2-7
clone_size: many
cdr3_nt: TGTGCCATCAGTGAGTCGGTCGCCTACGAGCAGTACTTC
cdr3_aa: CAISESVAYEQYF

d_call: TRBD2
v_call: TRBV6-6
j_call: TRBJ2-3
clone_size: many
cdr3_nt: TGTGCCAGCAGTTCCTCCTCTAGCGGGGGGAGCACAGATACGCAGTATTTT
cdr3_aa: CASSSSSSGGSTDTQYF

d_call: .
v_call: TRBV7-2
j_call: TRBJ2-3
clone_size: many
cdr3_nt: TGTGCCAGCAGCCACGGGACGTCAGATACGCAGTATTTT
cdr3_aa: CASSHGTSDTQYF

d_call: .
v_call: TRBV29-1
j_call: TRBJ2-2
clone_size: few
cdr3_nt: TGCAGCGTAACCGGGACATCGAACACCGGGGAGCTGTTTTTT
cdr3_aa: CSVTGTSNTGELFF

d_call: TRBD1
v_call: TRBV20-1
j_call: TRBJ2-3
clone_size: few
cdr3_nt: TGCAGTGCGCCCAACAGGGGAGTTGGCACAGATACGCAGTATTTT
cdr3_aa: CSAPNRGVGTDTQYF

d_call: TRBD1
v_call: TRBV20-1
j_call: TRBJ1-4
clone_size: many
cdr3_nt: TGCAGTGGGACAGGGGGCGGTGAAAAACTGTTTTTT
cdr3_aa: CSGTGGGEKLFF

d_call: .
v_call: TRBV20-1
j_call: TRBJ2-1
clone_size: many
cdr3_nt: TGCAGTGCTAGCAAGCGGATCGCCTACAATGAGCAGTTCTTC
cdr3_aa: CSASKRIAYNEQFF

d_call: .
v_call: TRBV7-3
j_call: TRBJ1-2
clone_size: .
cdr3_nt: TGTGCCAGCAGCTCCCCCATCAGGGGAAGGAGCTATGGCTACACCTTC
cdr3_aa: CASSSPIRGRSYGYTF

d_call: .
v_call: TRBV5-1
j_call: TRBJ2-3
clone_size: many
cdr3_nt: TGCGCCAGCAGCTTGGAAGCAACAGATACGCAGTATTTT
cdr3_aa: CASSLEATDTQYF

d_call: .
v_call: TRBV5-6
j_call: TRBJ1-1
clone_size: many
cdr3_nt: TGTGCCAGCAGCCCACCCGGGTCTGCCGCTTTCTTT
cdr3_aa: CASSPPGSAAFF

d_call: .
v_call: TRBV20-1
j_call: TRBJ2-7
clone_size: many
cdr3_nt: TGCAGTGCTGGCCAAGTCCGGGGAGGCAACGAGCAGTACTTC
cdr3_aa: CSAGQVRGGNEQYF

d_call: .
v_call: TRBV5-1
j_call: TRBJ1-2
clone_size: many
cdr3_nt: TGCGCCAGCAGCTTGACAGCTGCTAACTATGGCTACACCTTC
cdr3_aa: CASSLTAANYGYTF

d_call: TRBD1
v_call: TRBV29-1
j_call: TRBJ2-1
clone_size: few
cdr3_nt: TGCAGCGTCAGCCCCGGACAGGGATACAATGAGCAGTTCTTC
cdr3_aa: CSVSPGQGYNEQFF

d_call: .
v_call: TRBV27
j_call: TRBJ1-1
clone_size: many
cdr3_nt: TGTGCCAGCAGTTTATCAGGGGAGGCTCCCACTGAAGCTTTCTTT
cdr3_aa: CASSLSGEAPTEAFF

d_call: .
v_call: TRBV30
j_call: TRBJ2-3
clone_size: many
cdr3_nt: TGTGCCTGGAGTGTACTAGGGGACACAGATACGCAGTATTTT
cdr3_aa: CAWSVLGDTDTQYF

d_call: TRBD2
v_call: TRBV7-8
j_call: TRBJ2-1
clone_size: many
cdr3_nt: TGTGCCAGCAGCTCCGCCGGCGGGGGACTAGCGACCTACAATGAGCAGTTCTTC
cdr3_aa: CASSSAGGGLATYNEQFF

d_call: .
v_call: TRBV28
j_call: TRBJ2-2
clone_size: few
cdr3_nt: TGTGCCAGCAGTTTTGGGGCAGGGACGAACACCGGGGAGCTGTTTTTT
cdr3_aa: CASSFGAGTNTGELFF

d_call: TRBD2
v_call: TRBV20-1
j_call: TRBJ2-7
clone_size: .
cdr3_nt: TGCAGTGCTAGTGGCGCTAGCGGTTACTACGAGCAGTACTTC
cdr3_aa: CSASGASGYYEQYF

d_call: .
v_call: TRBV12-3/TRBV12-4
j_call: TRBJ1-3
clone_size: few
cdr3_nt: TGTGCCAGCAGTACCCGCAAACAGGTCTACTCTGGAAACACCATATATTTT
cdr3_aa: CASSTRKQVYSGNTIYF

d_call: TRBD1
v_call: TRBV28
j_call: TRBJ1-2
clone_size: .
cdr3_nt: TGTGCCAGCAGTCCAACCGGGACAGGGTTTTTCCCCGCTTTAAACTATGGCTACACCTTC
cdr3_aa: CASSPTGTGFFPALNYGYTF